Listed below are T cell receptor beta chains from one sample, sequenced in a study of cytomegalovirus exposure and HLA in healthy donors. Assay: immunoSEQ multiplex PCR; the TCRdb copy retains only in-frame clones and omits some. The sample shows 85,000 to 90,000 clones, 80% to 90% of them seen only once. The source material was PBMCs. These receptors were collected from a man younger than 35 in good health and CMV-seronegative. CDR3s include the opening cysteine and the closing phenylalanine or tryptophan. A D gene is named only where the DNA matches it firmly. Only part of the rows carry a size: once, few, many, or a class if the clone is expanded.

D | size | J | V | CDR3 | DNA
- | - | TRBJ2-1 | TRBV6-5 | CASRPATLYNEQFF | TGTGCCAGCAGGCCCGCGACTTTGTACAATGAGCAGTTCTTC
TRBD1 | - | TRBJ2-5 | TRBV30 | CAWRGTGRETQYF | TGTGCCTGGAGAGGGACAGGGAGGGAGACCCAGTACTTC
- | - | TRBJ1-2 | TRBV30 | CAWRLQGSDYGYTF | TGTGCCTGGAGGTTACAGGGATCGGACTATGGCTACACCTTC
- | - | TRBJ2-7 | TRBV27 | CASSTEYEQYF | TGTGCCAGCAGTACCGAGTACGAGCAGTACTTC
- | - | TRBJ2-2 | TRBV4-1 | CASRRDTLNTGELFF | TGCGCCAGCCGAAGGGACACCTTAAACACCGGGGAGCTGTTTTTT
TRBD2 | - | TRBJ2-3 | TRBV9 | CASSVEGLPNSQYF | TGTGCCAGCAGCGTAGAGGGACTACCTAACTCGCAGTATTTT
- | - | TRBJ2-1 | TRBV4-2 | CASSQDRSPSSYNEQFF | TGTGCCAGCAGCCAAGATCGGTCTCCGAGCTCCTACAATGAGCAGTTCTTC
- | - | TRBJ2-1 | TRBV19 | CASSIITGSSYNEQFF | TGTGCCAGTAGTATTATTACAGGGAGCTCCTACAATGAGCAGTTCTTC
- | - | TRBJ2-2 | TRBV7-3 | CASSSQGGELFF | TGTGCCAGCAGCTCCCAGGGTGGGGAGCTGTTTTTT
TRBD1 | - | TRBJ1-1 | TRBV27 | CASSRDRNIFF | TGTGCCAGCAGCCGGGACAGAAATATTTTCTTT
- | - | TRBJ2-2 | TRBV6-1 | CASSEVEGTGELFF | TGTGCCAGCAGTGAAGTTGAGGGCACCGGGGAGCTGTTTTTT
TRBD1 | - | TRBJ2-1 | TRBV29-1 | CSVESTGTGLFF | TGCAGCGTTGAATCAACCGGGACAGGGCTGTTCTTC
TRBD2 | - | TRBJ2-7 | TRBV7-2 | CASSSGTSGRSRHF | TGTGCCAGCAGCTCTGGGACTAGCGGGAGGTCTAGGCACTTC
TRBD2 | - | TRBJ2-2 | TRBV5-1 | CASMGLADGGSGELFF | TGCGCCAGCATGGGACTAGCGGACGGGGGGTCCGGGGAGCTGTTTTTT
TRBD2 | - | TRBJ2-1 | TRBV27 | CASRTLAGIYNEQFF | TGTGCCAGCAGGACTCTAGCGGGAATCTACAATGAGCAGTTCTTC
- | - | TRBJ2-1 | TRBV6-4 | CASSSKDRTEQFF | TGTGCCAGCAGCAGCAAAGACAGGACGGAGCAGTTCTTC
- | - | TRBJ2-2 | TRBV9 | CASSVVTEGGELFF | TGTGCCAGCAGCGTAGTAACAGAAGGCGGGGAGCTGTTTTTT
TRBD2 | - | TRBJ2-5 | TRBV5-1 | CASSYTGLVETQYF | TGCGCCAGCAGCTACACCGGACTAGTTGAGACCCAGTACTTC
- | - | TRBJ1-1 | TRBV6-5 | CASSYGIGSNTEAFF | TGTGCCAGCAGTTACGGAATTGGGAGTAACACTGAAGCTTTCTTT
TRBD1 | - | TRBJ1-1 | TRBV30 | CAWSVAGTVTYTEASF | TGTGCCTGGAGTGTAGCCGGGACAGTTACTTACACTGAAGCTTCCTTT
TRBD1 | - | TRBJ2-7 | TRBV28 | CASSLSGQVNYEQYF | TGTGCCAGCAGTTTATCGGGACAGGTCAACTACGAGCAGTACTTC
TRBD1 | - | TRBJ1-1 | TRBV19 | CASRIRGPGAEAFF | TGTGCCAGTAGGATCAGGGGGCCGGGAGCTGAAGCTTTCTTT
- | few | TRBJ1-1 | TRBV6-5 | CASSLNSITEAFF | TGTGCCAGCAGTCTTAACTCCATCACTGAAGCTTTCTTT
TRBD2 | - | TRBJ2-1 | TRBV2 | CASSELLAGSSYNEQFF | TGTGCCAGCAGTGAATTGCTAGCGGGGTCCTCCTACAATGAGCAGTTCTTC
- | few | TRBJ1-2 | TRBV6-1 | CASRRELVTNYGYTF | TGTGCCAGCCGTCGGGAATTAGTAACTAACTATGGCTACACCTTC
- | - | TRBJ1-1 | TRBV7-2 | CASRPGSNTEAFF | TGTGCCAGCCGCCCGGGGTCGAACACTGAAGCTTTCTTT
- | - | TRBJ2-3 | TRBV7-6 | CASSPLARTDTQYF | TGTGCCAGCAGCCCACTAGCTAGAACAGATACGCAGTATTTT
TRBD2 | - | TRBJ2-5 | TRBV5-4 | CASSRLAGGQETQYF | TGTGCCAGCAGCCGACTAGCGGGAGGCCAAGAGACCCAGTACTTC
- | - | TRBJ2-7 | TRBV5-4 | CASSLENEQYF | TGTGCCAGCAGCTTAGAGAACGAGCAGTACTTC
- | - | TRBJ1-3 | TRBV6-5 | CASSYEGFGNTIYF | TGTGCCAGCAGTTACGAGGGTTTTGGAAACACCATATATTTT
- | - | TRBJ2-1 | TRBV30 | CAYRGHNTVFEQFF | TGTGCTTACCGAGGACATAATACAGTTTTTGAGCAGTTCTTC
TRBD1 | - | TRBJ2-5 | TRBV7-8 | CASSSSGTGIQETQYF | TGTGCCAGCAGCTCCTCCGGGACAGGGATACAAGAGACCCAGTACTTC
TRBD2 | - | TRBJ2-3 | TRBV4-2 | CASRLNPRASGRASADTQYF | TGTGCCAGCAGACTTAACCCGAGGGCTAGCGGGAGGGCCTCCGCAGATACGCAGTATTTT
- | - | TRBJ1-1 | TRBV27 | CASRRRNGGTEAFF | TGTGCCAGCAGACGCAGAAACGGGGGGACTGAAGCTTTCTTT
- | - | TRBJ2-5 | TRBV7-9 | CASSLQGAETQYF | TGTGCCAGCAGCCTACAGGGAGCGGAGACCCAGTACTTC
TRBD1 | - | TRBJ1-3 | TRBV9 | CASSVQGTAGNTIYF | TGTGCCAGCAGCGTTCAAGGGACAGCTGGAAACACCATATATTTT
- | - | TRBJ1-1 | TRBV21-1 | CASSFSTGSPEAFF | TGTGCCAGCAGCTTTTCAACAGGGTCACCTGAAGCTTTCTTT